This T cell receptor (beta chain) was captured by sequencing in a study of blood T cells in healthy people across ages. Using a J-beta primer mix together with a sample-barcoded 5' primer, a second PCR was run for about 6 to 12 cycles. Via MiXCR, TCRdb re-called the 5' RACE reads, giving one row per CDR3 protein. The sample holds 250,000 to 300,000 distinct CDR3 sequences, roughly 26% seen once. This clonotype was observed a handful of times. The sample consisted of blood. The receptor comes from a woman in her seventies in good health.

The CDR3 sequence: CSARAGGGRETQYF. CDR3 sequence (DNA): TGCAGTGCTAGAGCAGGGGGCGGAAGAGAGACCCAGTACTTC. The chain has TRBV20-1 and TRBJ2-5, with TRBD1 matching 8 bases. Per the germline V gene, CDR1 is DFQATT and CDR2 is SNEGSKA (reference sequence). The CDR3 consists of 14 residues. Unmatched junction bases numbered 5, after V lost 1 base and J lost 4 bases.